Listed below are T cell receptor beta chains from one sample, sequenced in a study of blood T cell repertoires in COVID-19. Clones were read by immunoSEQ multiplex PCR, and TCRdb kept only the in-frame ones, dropping some. The sample has about 250,000 clones, about 82% seen once. The sequenced sample consisted of peripheral blood. These receptors were taken from a woman at least 80 years old with COVID-19, enrolled during active disease. CDR3s include the opening cysteine and the closing phenylalanine or tryptophan. Each record gives: clone size, V gene, CDR3 protein. Part of the rows lack a size; the others show once, few, many or a class for expanded clones.

>-|TRBV12-3/TRBV12-4
CASSRNRGYGYTF
>-|TRBV19
CASSKVYRETEAFF
>-|TRBV4-2
CASRNSEASTDTQYF
>-|TRBV30
CAWPTLGQYSPLHF
>-|TRBV28
CASSGGALGQPQHF
>-|TRBV2
CASSLRGNTGELFF
>-|TRBV19
CASSMGGDRLFF
>-|TRBV11-2
CASSLRQGVLEKLFF
>-|TRBV28
CASLKKGAGNQPQHF
>once|TRBV30
CAWSGGWNEKLFF
>-|TRBV7-2
CASSSTSGGAWQETQYF
>-|TRBV12-3/TRBV12-4
CASSSGRQSHTF
>-|TRBV3-1/TRBV3-2
CASSQRQGAPTEAFF
>-|TRBV28
CASTGQWNYGYTF
>-|TRBV25-1
CASSGQGTDTQYF
>-|TRBV6-6
CASSRGLGLAGGPVRETQYF
>-|TRBV5-1
CASSREGAGANVLTF
>-|TRBV19
CASSIVTGGHWGSKNIQYF
>-|TRBV2
CASRHFGQGNSPLHF
>-|TRBV28
CASSLGGANGYTF
>once|TRBV19
CASSIETSGGSRRTQYF
>-|TRBV5-1
CASSWNSGAYNEQFF
>-|TRBV3-1/TRBV3-2
CASSQDGGRASYGYTF
>-|TRBV12-5
CASGLREMRDYEQYF
>-|TRBV29-1
CSGGTSVHEQYF
>few|TRBV7-2
CASNLRNTIYF
>few|TRBV5-5
CASSLSSPGVSPLHF
>-|TRBV19
CASSIDPRGNQPQHF
>-|TRBV6-2/TRBV6-3
CASSYARTSGSGELFF
>-|TRBV7-9
CASSLGTGVGEKLFF
>-|TRBV7-9
CASSLSQGGTNSPLHF
>-|TRBV7-9
CASSPGTATTDTQYF
>once|TRBV7-3
CASSTEGNTEAFF
>-|TRBV7-3
CASSLINPGALGAGELFF
>-|TRBV10-3
CAISAGPSYEQYF
>-|TRBV18
CASSPWAGTGLNNEQFF
>-|TRBV5-4
CASTGQGLGYTF